This T cell receptor beta chain is from a study of OX40 agonist ivuxolimab in advanced cancers. Measured with immunoSEQ multiplex PCR; TCRdb has only the in-frame clones, and not every one. The data hold 55,000 to 75,000 clones, with around 86% observed a single time. Baseline was the first blood sampling point, followed by cycle 4 day 1 and cycle 7 day 1. The TCR sequence derives from an adult with an advanced solid tumor such as melanoma, head and neck, liver or kidney cancer. Sequencing used CD4+ or CD8+ T cells sorted from blood, obtained in a trial of the OX40 agonist ivuxolimab.

The chain's CDR3 is CASSLGVSSTDTQYF. CDR3 coding DNA: TGTGCCAGCAGCCTCGGGGTTTCTAGCACAGATACGCAGTATTTT. J is TRBJ2-3 and V is TRBV11-2; a weak D match, TRBD2 (5 bases). Germline-derived CDR1 and CDR2 are SGHAT and FQNNGV. The CDR3 covers 15 residues. Trimming removed 5 bases at V and 0 bases at J, with 12 bases between.